This T cell receptor beta chain was captured by sequencing in a study of T cells in Graves' hyperthyroidism and ophthalmopathy. Study details: Peripheral blood draws took place at initial diagnosis, ahead of any treatment.

TCR beta CDR3 region amplification was performed from RNA transcripts. RT-PCR in the first round (using the HTBI primer set) targeted the TCR CDR3. Using its own MiXCR run on the multiplex PCR reads, TCRdb lists one record per CDR3 protein. This sample carries about 590,000 distinct CDR3 sequences, around 14% of them seen once, and the ten largest clones take about 7%. Ten or more counts support this clonotype. Germline loops: CDR1 GTSNPN, CDR2 SVGIG (reference sequence). The CDR3 covers 11 residues. Trimming stripped 0 bases from V and 5 bases from J, with 5 bases between. Diagnoses rested on clinical symptoms, serum thyroxine and TRAb, thyroid ultrasound and orbital computed tomography. Each 10 ml fresh peripheral blood draw supplied the PBMCs.

Sequencing used blood. This receptor was taken from a woman aged 25-40 years with Graves' hyperthyroidism. V gene TRBV30 combines with J gene TRBJ2-7; D gene uncertain. In DNA, the CDR3 is TGTGCCTGGAGTGTATCGGACGAGCAGTACTTC. This sequence encodes CAWSVSDEQYF.